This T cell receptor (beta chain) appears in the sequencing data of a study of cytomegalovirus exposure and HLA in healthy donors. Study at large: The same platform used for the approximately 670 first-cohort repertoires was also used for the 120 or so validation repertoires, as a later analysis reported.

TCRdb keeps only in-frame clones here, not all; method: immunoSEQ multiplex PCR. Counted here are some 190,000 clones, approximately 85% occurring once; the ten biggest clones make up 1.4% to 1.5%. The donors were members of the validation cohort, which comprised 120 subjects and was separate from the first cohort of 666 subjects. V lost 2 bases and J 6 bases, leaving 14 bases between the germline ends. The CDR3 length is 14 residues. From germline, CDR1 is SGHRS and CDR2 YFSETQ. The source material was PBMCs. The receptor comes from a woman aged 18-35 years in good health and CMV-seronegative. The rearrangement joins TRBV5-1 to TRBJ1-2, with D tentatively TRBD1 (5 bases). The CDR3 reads CASSFSDSGNGYTF. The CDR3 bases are TGCGCCAGCAGCTTCTCCGACTCAGGGAATGGCTACACCTTC.